This T cell receptor beta chain is drawn from a study of blood T cell repertoires in COVID-19. Whole-study context: COVID-19 samples from acute and convalescent phases originated in the United States, Italy and Spain.

This CDR3 has 15 residues. The V segment lost 3 bases and the J segment 3 bases; nucleotides outside the gene matches: 6. Germline V gene data show CDR1 as LGHDT and CDR2 as YNNKEL (reference sequence). Clones were read by immunoSEQ multiplex PCR, and TCRdb kept only the in-frame ones, dropping some. Altogether tens of thousands of clones are present, over 80% being singletons, with the ten largest covering about 17%. Specimen: peripheral blood. This chain uses TRBV3-1 (or the pseudogene TRBV3-2) with TRBJ2-7; 9 bases are shared with TRBD1. This sequence was found in a human donor in a cohort sampled during active COVID-19. CDR3 bases: TGTGCCAGCAGCCATTCCGGGACAGGGTTCTACGAGCAGTACTTC. This translates into CASSHSGTGFYEQYF.